The T cell receptor (beta chain) described here comes from a study of T cell repertoires in cytomegalovirus infection. Across the whole study: CMV infection plus the matching HLA type was flagged by public TCR beta signatures. Study results and caveats: Using cumulative public TCR beta family frequency, the authors identified those who carried CMV together with the relevant HLA.

TCRdb ran MiXCR on the reads and lists one entry per CDR3 protein. The repertoire holds 480,000 or so distinct CDR3 sequences, with 11% as singletons. Of note for this clonotype: The antigen remains unidentified. Mismatch with germline at one junction end may stem from a read error.

The CDR3 spans 13 residues. The TCR sequence derives from a human donor in good health (CMV status not recorded). Some clones in this sample may be carry-over from other donors' samples. This chain joins TRBV12-3 or TRBV12-4 and TRBJ2-1, with D perhaps TRBD1 or TRBD2 (5 bases each). Source material: PBMCs. The CDR3 loop reads CASSLEAGTDPYF. The CDR3 nucleotides read TGTGCCAGCAGTTTAGAAGCAGGGACCGACCCTTACTTC.